This TCR beta chain appears in the sequencing data of a study of CD8+ T cells in alopecia areata. General observations from the study: Many expanded lesional clones stayed in scalp and blood while on tofacitinib. Tofacitinib significantly reduced both scalp clonality and expanded CD8+ clones among the top 100. Sequences from scalp samples also cover resident alphabeta T cells of normal skin. The study found TCR sharing across patients less clear than in mice, possibly for HLA reasons.

The treatment was: oral pan-JAK inhibitor, 5-10 mg twice daily. A remark on this clone: What it recognizes is unknown.

Sequencing relied on a cDNA template that was reverse transcribed from extracted RNA. Assay: immunoSEQ multiplex PCR; the TCRdb copy retains only in-frame clones and omits some. This table has roughly 200,000 clones, about two fifths appearing once. Germline V gene data show CDR1 as ENHRY and CDR2 as SYGVKD. The CDR3 covers 17 residues. V lost 0 bases to trimming and J lost 0 bases; unmatched junction nucleotides: 4. The material sequenced was CD4+ T cells sorted from blood, taken between weeks 30 and 35, from a patient treated with tofacitinib. This rearrangement joins TRBV10-3 to TRBJ2-3, with TRBD1 identical over 9 bases. The clonotype was recovered from a human donor with alopecia areata. The CDR3, as DNA: TGTGCCATCAGTGAGTCGGCGGGGACAGGGAGCACAGATACGCAGTATTTT. As protein: CAISESAGTGSTDTQYF.